These 3 T cell receptor beta chains were sequenced from one sample in a study of cytomegalovirus exposure and HLA in healthy donors. The primer mix had 60 Vbeta and 13 Jbeta primers. Only in-frame clones appear in the TCRdb table, and some are missing; sequencing was by immunoSEQ multiplex PCR. The sample records 170,000 or so clones, around 72% being singletons. Sequencing used PBMCs. These TCRs come from a woman in her fifties or sixties in good health and CMV-seropositive.

The V and J genes are TRBV11-3 and TRBJ2-2; 8 bases match TRBD2. With 5 bases clipped from V and 6 bases from J, the junction kept 11 bases outside the gene matches. CDR1 is SGHNT, CDR2 YENEEA, per germline. The CDR3 length is 16 residues. CDR3 region: CASSPRGGQWAGELFF. In nucleotides, the CDR3 is TGTGCCAGCAGCCCCCGCGGGGGGCAGTGGGCCGGGGAGCTGTTTTTT. Using reference TRBV11-3 and TRBJ2-2 for the parts outside the CDR3, the full variable domain is EAGVVQSPRYKIIEKKQPVAFWCNPISGHNTLYWYLQNLGQGPELLIRYENEEAVDDSQLPKDRFSAERLKGVDSTLKIQPAELGDSAVYLCASSPRGGQWAGELFFGEGSRLTVL.

The rearrangement joins TRBV15 to TRBJ2-3, with 10 bases lining up with TRBD1. The ends lost 2 bases at V and 5 bases at J; junction bases unmatched: 4. The CDR3 contains 15 residues. The V gene's germline CDR1 is LNHNV and CDR2 YYDKDF (reference sequence). The CDR3 bases are TGTGCCACCAGCAGAACCGGGACAGGGGTAGATACGCAGTATTTT. Amino acid sequence: CATSRTGTGVDTQYF.

V usage is TRBV6-1 and J usage is TRBJ1-2, with D maybe TRBD1 (5 bases). The CDR3 consists of 14 residues. V was clipped by 0 bases and J by 3 bases, with 8 bases between them. Germline V gives CDR1 MNHNS, CDR2 SASEGT. CDR3 bases: TGTGCCAGCAGTGAAGCTACAGGCGACTATGGCTACACCTTC. Translating it yields CASSEATGDYGYTF.